The 22 T cell receptor beta chains reported below all come from one sample, sequenced in a study of blood T cells in healthy people across ages. A sample-barcoded 5' primer and a J-beta primer mix were used in a second PCR of roughly 7 to 12 cycles. TCRdb analysed the 5' RACE reads with MiXCR anew, one entry per CDR3 protein. The data show 450,000 to 600,000 distinct CDR3 sequences, about 26% seen once. These data are also associated with another study on T cells of mothers and their children.

Sequencing was performed on blood. These receptors came from a boy between 2 and 15 years old in good health.

The CDR3 DNA follows: TGCGCCAGCAGCTCGCCGACAGGGGACAATGAGCAGTTCTTC. Protein product: CASSSPTGDNEQFF. The chain has TRBV5-1 and TRBJ2-1; 8 bases map to TRBD1. J gave up 5 bases and V 3 bases, and 4 bases lay outside the gene matches. There are 14 residues in the CDR3. Looked up from germline, CDR1 is SGHRS and CDR2 is YFSETQ.

This clonotype has only a few counts. The chain has TRBV7-9 and TRBJ1-1; 9 bases fit TRBD1. Germline CDR1 reads SEHNR; CDR2 reads FQNEAQ (reference sequence). The CDR3 loop spans 14 amino acids. V was pared by 5 bases and J by 10 bases, with 11 bases of the junction left unmatched. The CDR3 reads CASSRGTGSIGAFF. In DNA, the CDR3 is TGTGCCAGCAGCCGCGGGACAGGGTCGATTGGAGCTTTCTTT.

V usage is TRBV29-1 and J usage is TRBJ1-1; D might be TRBD1 (5 bases). This CDR3 is built from 13 residues. Germline CDR1 reads SQVTM; CDR2 reads ANQGSEA. Trimming shortened V by 3 bases and J by 2 bases, and 10 bases separated the two germline ends. The CDR3 DNA sequence: TGCAGCGTTGAGGCCGACAGCAACACTGAAGCTTTCTTT. Translation: CSVEADSNTEAFF.

The chain has TRBV27 and TRBJ1-5, with 11 nucleotides matching TRBD1. CDR3 length: 16 amino acids. Unmatched junction bases numbered 6, after V lost 4 bases and J lost 4 bases. In germline, CDR1 is MNHEY, CDR2 SMNVEV (reference sequence). The CDR3 loop is CASSWTGGNSNQPQHF. In DNA form, the CDR3 reads TGTGCCAGCAGTTGGACAGGGGGCAACTCGAATCAGCCCCAGCATTTT.

This clonotype has a handful of counts. CDR3 residues: CASRTGSGLGYTF. The DNA of the CDR3 is TGTGCCAGCAGGACAGGGTCAGGGTTGGGCTACACCTTC. This chain uses TRBV27 with TRBJ1-2, with TRBD1 matching 7 bases. Trimming cost V 6 bases and J 8 bases; bases outside gene matches: 9. The germline CDR1 and CDR2 sequences are MNHEY and SMNVEV (reference sequence). The CDR3 sequence is 13 residues long.

The chain uses TRBV27 and TRBJ1-4; the D is unclear. CDR1 and CDR2 (germline): MNHEY, SMNVEV (reference sequence). This CDR3 is built from 14 residues. Trimming removed 6 bases from V and 2 bases from J, with 10 bases in between. The chain's CDR3 is CASRLRATNEKLFF. CDR3 sequence (DNA): TGTGCCAGCAGGCTCCGGGCCACTAATGAAAAACTGTTTTTT.

This chain connects TRBV5-1 to TRBJ2-1, with D maybe TRBD2 (5 bases). V was pared by 0 bases and J by 3 bases, with 10 bases between. Germline CDR1 and CDR2: SGHRS and YFSETQ. CDR3 length: 15 residues. CDR3 sequence (DNA): TGCGCCAGCAGCTTGGAAGGACTTAGCTACAATGAGCAGTTCTTC. Amino acid sequence: CASSLEGLSYNEQFF.

The V and J genes are TRBV20-1 and TRBJ1-2; 8 bases match TRBD1. Trimming took 0 bases from V and 8 from J; bases not matched to a gene: 8. This CDR3 region has 14 residues. CDR1 DFQATT and CDR2 SNEGSKA come from the germline V gene (reference sequence). In nucleotides, the CDR3 is TGCAGTGCTAGAGAGATCAGGGGGCTATGGGGCTACACCTTC. This sequence encodes CSAREIRGLWGYTF.

This clonotype has a handful of counts. The J gene is TRBJ2-7, the V gene TRBV7-2; D remains ambiguous. The CDR3 is made up of 14 amino acids. Germline loops: CDR1 SGHTA, CDR2 FQGNSA. Trimming took off 2 bases at V and 1 base at J, with 9 bases between the two ends. CDR3: CASSLFPGSYEQYF. Written as DNA, the CDR3 is TGTGCCAGCAGCTTATTCCCTGGATCCTACGAGCAGTACTTC.

In this sample, this clonotype turned up a few times. The CDR3 DNA sequence: TGTGCCAGCAGCCACCTACTAGCGGGAGGAGATACGCAGTATTTT. This gives the protein CASSHLLAGGDTQYF. This chain uses TRBV4-2 with TRBJ2-3; 12 bases match TRBD2. The germline gives CDR1 LGHNA, CDR2 YNFKEQ. V shed 3 bases, J shed 5 bases, and the junction held 3 bases outside the gene matches. CDR3 length equals 15 residues.

This chain joins TRBV6-2 or TRBV6-3 and TRBJ2-7, with 8 bases lining up with TRBD1. V shed 6 bases and J 2 bases; nucleotides not matched to a gene: 6. Germline CDR1 and CDR2: MNHEY and SVGEGT. The CDR3 sequence is 14 residues long. DNA of the CDR3: TGTGCCAGCAGGGACCGGGACAGGCCCTACGAGCAGTACTTC. Protein product: CASRDRDRPYEQYF.

This clonotype was seen a handful of times. The rearrangement uses TRBV7-2 and TRBJ2-7; D is possibly TRBD2 (6 bases). In germline, CDR1 is SGHTA, CDR2 FQGNSA. Between the trimmed V and J ends, which lost 1 base and 3 bases, there was a span of 19 bases. CDR3 length: 17 residues. CDR3 DNA: TGTGCCAGCAGCTTAGGGGGGGACTTCACCATGTTCTACGAGCAGTACTTC. This sequence encodes CASSLGGDFTMFYEQYF. The full variable domain, its missing parts supplied by reference TRBV7-2 and TRBJ2-7, is GAGVSQSPSNKVTEKGKDVELRCDPISGHTALYWYRQSLGQGLEFLIYFQGNSAPDKSGLPSDRFSAERTGGSVSTLTIQRTQQEDSAVYLCASSLGGDFTMFYEQYFGPGTRLTVT.

This chain joins TRBV7-8 and TRBJ2-3; 11 bases line up with TRBD2. Germline CDR1 and CDR2: SGHVS and FQNEAQ. J lost 5 bases, V lost 6 bases, and 10 bases had no gene match. The CDR3 runs 16 residues. CDR3 nucleotides: TGTGCCAGCAGGTCCACTAGCGGGAGTACACGAGATACGCAGTATTTT. Translation gives CASRSTSGSTRDTQYF.

This clonotype was seen only a few times. The V gene is TRBV27, the J gene TRBJ2-2; D unclear. This CDR3 is 15 amino acids long. The germline V and J ends were trimmed by 1 base and 1 base, with 7 bases remaining between them. Germline V gene lookup returns CDR1 MNHEY and CDR2 SMNVEV (reference sequence). Here the CDR3 DNA reads TGTGCCAGCAGTTTATATTCTGGGAACACCGGGGAGCTGTTTTTT. Encoded protein: CASSLYSGNTGELFF.

The chain has TRBV29-1 and TRBJ1-2, with D possibly matching TRBD1 (5 bases). Trimming removed 4 bases from V and 4 bases from J, with 16 bases in between. Germline V CDR1 and CDR2: SQVTM, ANQGSEA. The CDR3 totals 14 residues. The CDR3 DNA sequence: TGCAGCGTTGGCGGGGGTCCGTTAATCTATGGCTACACCTTC. This translates into CSVGGGPLIYGYTF.

The J gene is TRBJ2-1, the V gene TRBV5-5, with 8 bases identical to TRBD2. V dropped 4 bases and J dropped 4; count of bases not matched to a gene: 10. Germline V gene sequence: CDR1 SGHKS, CDR2 YYEKEE (reference sequence). The CDR3 loop spans 16 amino acids. CDR3 in amino acids: CASSAFTGLVYNEQFF. CDR3 DNA: TGTGCCAGCAGCGCATTTACGGGACTAGTTTACAATGAGCAGTTCTTC.

This clonotype was counted between two and nine times. The chain uses TRBV5-5 and TRBJ2-5; 7 nucleotides line up with TRBD2. The V gene's germline CDR1 is SGHKS and CDR2 YYEKEE (reference sequence). The CDR3 has 15 amino acids. V trimming: 1 base; J trimming: 2 bases; junction bases outside the gene matches: 5. The CDR3 here is CASSLSASGQETQYF. CDR3 in DNA: TGTGCCAGCAGCTTGAGTGCTAGCGGACAAGAGACCCAGTACTTC. Full variable domain (rest looked up from reference TRBV5-5 and TRBJ2-5): DAGVTQSPTHLIKTRGQQVTLRCSPISGHKSVSWYQQVLGQGPQFIFQYYEKEERGRGNFPDRFSARQFPNYSSELNVNALLLGDSALYLCASSLSASGQETQYFGPGTRLLVL.

Of note for this clonotype: A much larger clone lies a single base off, so this may be a read error. This chain joins TRBV11-2 and TRBJ2-1; no clear D gene. Germline V lookup: CDR1 SGHAT, CDR2 FQNNGV. The CDR3 runs to 12 residues. The CDR3 DNA follows: TGTGCCAGCAGCTTACTAGACAATGAGCAGCTCTTC. Translating gives CASSLLDNEQLF.

The CDR3 DNA is TGTGCCAGCAGCGAAACAGGACTAGCGGGAGTGACAGATACGCAGTATTTT. This encodes CASSETGLAGVTDTQYF. The chain carries TRBV7-2 and TRBJ2-3, with 13 bases that match TRBD2. Per the germline V gene, CDR1 is SGHTA and CDR2 is FQGNSA. Trimming cost V 5 bases and J 3 bases; bases outside gene matches: 8. The CDR3 runs to 17 residues.

This chain links TRBV4-3 with TRBJ1-3, with D unresolved. The V and J ends lost 1 base and 0 bases respectively, with 13 bases between them. From germline, CDR1 is LGHNA and CDR2 YSLEER. This CDR3 contains 17 residues. CDR3 nucleotide sequence: TGCGCCAGCAGCCAAGGTTCCCCCGTCCTCTCTGGAAACACCATATATTTT. Amino acid sequence: CASSQGSPVLSGNTIYF.

This chain links TRBV20-1 with TRBJ1-6; 7 bases map to TRBD1. The CDR3 contains 17 residues. V lost 3 bases and J lost 6; bases outside the gene matches: 14. Germline V CDR1 and CDR2: DFQATT, SNEGSKA (reference sequence). CDR3 sequence (DNA): TGCAGTGCTAGGCCACCCCAGGGGGATAGGGTTAATTCACCCCTCCACTTT. Translated, it gives CSARPPQGDRVNSPLHF.

This clonotype occurred a few times. The chain joins TRBV12-5 to TRBJ2-5; 12 bases agree with TRBD2. TRBJ2-7 matches the DNA end more closely, so the J call is doubtful. This CDR3 is built from 15 residues. The germline V gene has CDR1 LGHNT and CDR2 FRNRAP. The CDR3 spells CASGLSRLAGDEQYF. CDR3 coding DNA: TGTGCTAGTGGTTTGTCTCGACTAGCGGGAGACGAGCAGTACTTC.